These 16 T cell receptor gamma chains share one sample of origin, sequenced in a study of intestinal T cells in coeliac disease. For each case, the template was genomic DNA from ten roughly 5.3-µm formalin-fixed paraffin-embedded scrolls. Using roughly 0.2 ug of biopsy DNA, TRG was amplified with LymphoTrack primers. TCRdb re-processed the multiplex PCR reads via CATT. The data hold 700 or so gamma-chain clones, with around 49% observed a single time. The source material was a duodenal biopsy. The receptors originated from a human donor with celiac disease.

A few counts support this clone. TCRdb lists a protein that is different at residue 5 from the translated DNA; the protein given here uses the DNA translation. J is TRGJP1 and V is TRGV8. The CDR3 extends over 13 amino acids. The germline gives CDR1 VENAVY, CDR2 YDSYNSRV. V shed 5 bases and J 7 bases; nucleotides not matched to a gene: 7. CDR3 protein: CATWAPLGWFKIF. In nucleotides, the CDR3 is TGTGCCACCTGGGCCCCTCTTGGTTGGTTCAAGATATTT.

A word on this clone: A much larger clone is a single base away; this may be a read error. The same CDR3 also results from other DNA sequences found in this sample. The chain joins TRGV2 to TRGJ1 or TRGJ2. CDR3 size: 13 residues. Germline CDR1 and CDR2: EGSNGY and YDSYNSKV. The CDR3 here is CATWDVTPDKKLF. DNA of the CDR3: TGTGCCACCTGGGACGTCACCCCTGATAAGAAACTCTTC.

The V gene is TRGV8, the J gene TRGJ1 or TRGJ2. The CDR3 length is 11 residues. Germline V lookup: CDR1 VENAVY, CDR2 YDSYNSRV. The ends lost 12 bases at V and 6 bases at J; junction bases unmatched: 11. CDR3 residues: CAPPPGYKKLF. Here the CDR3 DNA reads TGTGCCCCACCTCCGGGTTATAAGAAACTCTTT.

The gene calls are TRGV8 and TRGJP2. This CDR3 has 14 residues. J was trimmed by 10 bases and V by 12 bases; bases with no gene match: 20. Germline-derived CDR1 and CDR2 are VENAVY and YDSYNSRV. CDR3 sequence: CADYRLVVIWIKTF. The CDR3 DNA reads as TGTGCCGACTACCGGCTGGTAGTGATTTGGATCAAGACGTTT.

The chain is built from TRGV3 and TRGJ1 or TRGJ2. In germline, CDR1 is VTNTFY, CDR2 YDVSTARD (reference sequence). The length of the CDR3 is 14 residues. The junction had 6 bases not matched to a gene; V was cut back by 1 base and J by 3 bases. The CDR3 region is CATWDSSSYYKKLF. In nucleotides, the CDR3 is TGTGCCACCTGGGACAGTTCTAGTTATTATAAGAAACTCTTT.

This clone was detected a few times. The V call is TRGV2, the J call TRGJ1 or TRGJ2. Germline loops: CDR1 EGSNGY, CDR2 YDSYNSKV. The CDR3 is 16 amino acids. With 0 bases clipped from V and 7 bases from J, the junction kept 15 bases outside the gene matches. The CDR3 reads CATWDGPVMPGYKKLF. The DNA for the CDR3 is TGTGCCACCTGGGACGGGCCCGTTATGCCTGGGTATAAGAAACTCTTT.

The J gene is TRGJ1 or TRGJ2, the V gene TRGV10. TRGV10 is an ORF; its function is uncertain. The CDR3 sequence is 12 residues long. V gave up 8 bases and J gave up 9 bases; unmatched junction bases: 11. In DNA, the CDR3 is TGTGCTGCGTGGGGGCCCCAAGCTAAGAAACTCTTT. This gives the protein CAAWGPQAKKLF.

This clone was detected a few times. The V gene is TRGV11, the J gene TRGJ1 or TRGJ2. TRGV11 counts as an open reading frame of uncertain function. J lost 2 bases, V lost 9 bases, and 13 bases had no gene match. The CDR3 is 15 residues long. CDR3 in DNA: TGTGCCTGCTGGCCACAGGCCCCTTATTATTATAAGAAACTCTTT. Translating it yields CACWPQAPYYYKKLF.

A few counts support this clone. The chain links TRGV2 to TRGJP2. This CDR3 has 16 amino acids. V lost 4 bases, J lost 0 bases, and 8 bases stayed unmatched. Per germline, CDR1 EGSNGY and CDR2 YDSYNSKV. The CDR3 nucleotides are TGTGCCACCTGGGAGGCCCGCTATAGTAGTGATTGGATCAAGACGTTT. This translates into CATWEARYSSDWIKTF.

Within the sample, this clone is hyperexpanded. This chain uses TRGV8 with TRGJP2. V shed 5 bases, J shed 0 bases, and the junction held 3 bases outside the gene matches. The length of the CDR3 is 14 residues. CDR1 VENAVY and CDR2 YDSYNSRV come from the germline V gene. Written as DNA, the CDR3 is TGTGCCACCTGGGGTTATAGTAGTGATTGGATCAAGACGTTT. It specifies CATWGYSSDWIKTF.

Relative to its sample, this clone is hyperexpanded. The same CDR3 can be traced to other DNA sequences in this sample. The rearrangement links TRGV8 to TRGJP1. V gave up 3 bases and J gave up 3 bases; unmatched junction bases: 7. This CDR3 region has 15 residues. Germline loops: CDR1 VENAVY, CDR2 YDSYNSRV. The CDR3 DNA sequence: TGTGCCACCTGGGATGAGAGGCCCACTGGTTGGTTCAAGATATTT. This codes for CATWDERPTGWFKIF.

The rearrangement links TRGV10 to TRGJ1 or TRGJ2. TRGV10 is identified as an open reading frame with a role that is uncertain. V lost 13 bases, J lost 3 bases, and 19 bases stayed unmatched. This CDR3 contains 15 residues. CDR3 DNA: TGTGCTGGCGTGGGGCTCGATGGGGGTTATTATAAGAAACTCTTT. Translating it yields CAGVGLDGGYYKKLF.

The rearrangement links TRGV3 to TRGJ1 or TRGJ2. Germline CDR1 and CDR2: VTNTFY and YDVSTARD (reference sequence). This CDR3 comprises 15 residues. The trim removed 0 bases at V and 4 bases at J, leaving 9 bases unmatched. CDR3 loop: CATWDRPTAYYKKLF. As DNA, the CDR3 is TGTGCCACCTGGGACAGGCCTACCGCCTATTATAAGAAACTCTTT.

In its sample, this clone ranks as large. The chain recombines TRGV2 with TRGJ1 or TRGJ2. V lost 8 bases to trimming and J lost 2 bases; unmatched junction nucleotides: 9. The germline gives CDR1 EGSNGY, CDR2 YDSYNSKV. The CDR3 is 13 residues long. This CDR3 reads CATLSSYYYKKLF. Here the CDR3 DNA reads TGTGCCACCTTATCCTCCTATTATTATAAGAAACTCTTT.

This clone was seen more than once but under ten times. DNA of the CDR3: TGTGCTGCGTGGGTCCATAAAAATACCACTGGTTGGTTCAAGATATTT. Translating gives CAAWVHKNTTGWFKIF. This chain connects TRGV10 to TRGJP1. TRGV10 is identified as an open reading frame with a role that is uncertain. The CDR3 covers 16 residues. V shed 8 bases, J shed 0 bases, and the junction held 10 bases outside the gene matches.

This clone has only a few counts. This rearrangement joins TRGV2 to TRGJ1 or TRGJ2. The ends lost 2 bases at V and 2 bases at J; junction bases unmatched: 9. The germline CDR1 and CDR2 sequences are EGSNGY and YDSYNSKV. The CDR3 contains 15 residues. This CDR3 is CATWDDRPYYYKKLF. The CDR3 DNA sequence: TGTGCCACCTGGGACGACCGCCCCTATTATTATAAGAAACTCTTT.